These T cell receptor beta chains were read from a single sample in a study of blood T cell repertoires in COVID-19. Repertoires were generated with immunoSEQ multiplex PCR, while TCRdb's copy carries only in-frame clones and drops some. In the table there are 310,000 or so clones, more than 70% of which are singletons. Sequencing was performed on peripheral blood. These receptors all come from a woman younger than 45 with COVID-19, enrolled during active disease. CDR3s include the opening cysteine and the closing phenylalanine or tryptophan. D genes are given only for firm matches. Size is stated for part of the rows, as once, few or many counts, or as a class when the clone is expanded.

j_gene: TRBJ1-2
v_gene: TRBV12-5
d_gene: -
abundance: -
CDR3aa: CASGLIPLDYGYTF
CDR3nt: TGTGCTAGTGGTTTGATCCCTTTAGACTATGGCTACACCTTC

j_gene: TRBJ2-7
v_gene: TRBV2
d_gene: -
abundance: -
CDR3aa: CASSEEGGYSYEQYF
CDR3nt: TGTGCCAGCAGTGAGGAAGGCGGATACTCCTACGAGCAGTACTTC

j_gene: TRBJ2-7
v_gene: TRBV5-6
d_gene: -
abundance: -
CDR3aa: CASSLAGVNEQYF
CDR3nt: TGTGCCAGCAGCTTGGCAGGGGTCAACGAGCAGTACTTC

j_gene: TRBJ2-1
v_gene: TRBV6-5
d_gene: -
abundance: -
CDR3aa: CASSYFSGPYNEQFF
CDR3nt: TGTGCCAGCAGTTACTTTAGCGGCCCCTACAATGAGCAGTTCTTC

j_gene: TRBJ2-1
v_gene: TRBV6-2/TRBV6-3
d_gene: TRBD2
abundance: -
CDR3aa: CASSSRGGRAYNEQFF
CDR3nt: TGTGCCAGCAGTTCCCGGGGCGGGAGGGCCTACAATGAGCAGTTCTTC

j_gene: TRBJ1-1
v_gene: TRBV19
d_gene: -
abundance: -
CDR3aa: CASSIDTYTEAFF
CDR3nt: TGTGCCAGTAGTATCGACACTTACACTGAAGCTTTCTTT

j_gene: TRBJ1-1
v_gene: TRBV12-3/TRBV12-4
d_gene: TRBD1
abundance: -
CDR3aa: CASRGTARAFF
CDR3nt: TGTGCCAGCAGGGGGACAGCCCGAGCTTTCTTT

j_gene: TRBJ2-7
v_gene: TRBV12-3/TRBV12-4
d_gene: TRBD1
abundance: -
CDR3aa: CASSLTGGYEQYF
CDR3nt: TGTGCCAGCAGTTTGACAGGGGGCTACGAGCAGTACTTC

j_gene: TRBJ2-3
v_gene: TRBV21-1
d_gene: -
abundance: once
CDR3aa: CASSNPPGTSGRTPDTQYF
CDR3nt: TGTGCCAGCAGCAACCCTCCCGGGACTAGCGGGAGAACCCCAGATACGCAGTATTTT

j_gene: TRBJ1-2
v_gene: TRBV28
d_gene: -
abundance: -
CDR3aa: CASSEGRTEDNYGYTF
CDR3nt: TGTGCCAGCAGTGAGGGCCGGACGGAAGATAACTATGGCTACACCTTC

j_gene: TRBJ2-2
v_gene: TRBV5-5
d_gene: -
abundance: -
CDR3aa: CASSLEQGLGELFF
CDR3nt: TGTGCCAGCAGCTTGGAGCAGGGGTTGGGGGAGCTGTTTTTT

j_gene: TRBJ2-7
v_gene: TRBV5-4
d_gene: -
abundance: few
CDR3aa: CASSLDRTSYEQYF
CDR3nt: TGTGCCAGCAGCTTGGACAGGACCTCCTACGAGCAGTACTTC

j_gene: TRBJ2-1
v_gene: TRBV19
d_gene: TRBD2
abundance: -
CDR3aa: CASDSGRGLFGNEQFF
CDR3nt: TGTGCCAGCGATAGCGGGAGGGGCTTATTCGGCAATGAGCAGTTCTTC

j_gene: TRBJ2-3
v_gene: TRBV6-2/TRBV6-3
d_gene: -
abundance: -
CDR3aa: CASSYQRTDTQYF
CDR3nt: TGTGCCAGCAGTTACCAGCGGACAGATACGCAGTATTTT

j_gene: TRBJ2-3
v_gene: TRBV7-2
d_gene: TRBD1
abundance: -
CDR3aa: CASSPGQGEITDTQYF
CDR3nt: TGTGCCAGCAGCCCGGGACAGGGGGAAATCACAGATACGCAGTATTTT

j_gene: TRBJ1-1
v_gene: TRBV5-6
d_gene: -
abundance: -
CDR3aa: CASSRFSRGNTEAFF
CDR3nt: TGTGCCAGCAGCCGTTTCAGCAGGGGGAACACTGAAGCTTTCTTT

j_gene: TRBJ2-1
v_gene: TRBV4-2
d_gene: -
abundance: -
CDR3aa: CASSQVQRTYNEQFF
CDR3nt: TGTGCCAGCAGCCAAGTTCAGCGGACCTACAATGAGCAGTTCTTC

j_gene: TRBJ2-7
v_gene: TRBV28
d_gene: -
abundance: few
CDR3aa: CASSLIQGPEQYF
CDR3nt: TGTGCCAGCAGTTTGATCCAGGGTCCCGAGCAGTACTTC

j_gene: TRBJ2-1
v_gene: TRBV28
d_gene: -
abundance: -
CDR3aa: CASSPPSSYNEQFF
CDR3nt: TGTGCCAGCAGCCCCCCTAGCTCCTACAATGAGCAGTTCTTC

j_gene: TRBJ2-2
v_gene: TRBV5-1
d_gene: -
abundance: -
CDR3aa: CASSLTANTGELFF
CDR3nt: TGCGCCAGCAGCTTAACAGCCAACACCGGGGAGCTGTTTTTT

j_gene: TRBJ2-7
v_gene: TRBV5-5
d_gene: TRBD2
abundance: -
CDR3aa: CARGGAGPYEQYF
CDR3nt: TGTGCCCGCGGGGGGGCGGGGCCCTACGAGCAGTACTTC

j_gene: TRBJ2-2
v_gene: TRBV10-1
d_gene: -
abundance: -
CDR3aa: CASSQTGNTGELFF
CDR3nt: TGCGCCAGCAGTCAGACAGGGAACACCGGGGAGCTGTTTTTT

j_gene: TRBJ2-7
v_gene: TRBV6-5
d_gene: TRBD1
abundance: -
CDR3aa: CASSQFRTGAYEQYF
CDR3nt: TGTGCCAGCAGCCAATTTCGGACAGGAGCCTACGAGCAGTACTTC

j_gene: TRBJ2-5
v_gene: TRBV7-8
d_gene: -
abundance: -
CDR3aa: CASSFTPLRVSETQYF
CDR3nt: TGTGCCAGCAGCTTTACCCCCTTGCGGGTCTCAGAGACCCAGTACTTC